The 10 T cell receptor beta chains given below trace back to one sample, sequenced in a study of OX40 agonist ivuxolimab in advanced cancers. Measured with immunoSEQ multiplex PCR; TCRdb has only the in-frame clones, and not every one. This sample carries roughly 30,000 clones, nearly 95% of them seen once, and the ten largest clones take over 7.5%. The specimen comprised CD4+ or CD8+ T cells sorted from blood, sampled in a trial of the OX40 agonist ivuxolimab. The source of these receptors is an adult with an advanced solid tumor such as melanoma, head and neck, liver or kidney cancer.

The rearrangement joins TRBV7-3 to TRBJ1-1; D uncertain. This CDR3 has 14 residues. V was pared by 2 bases and J by 1 base, with 8 bases between. Germline V gives CDR1 SGHTA, CDR2 FQGTGA. CDR3 bases: TGTGCCAGCAGCTTAGGTGCGGGGAACACTGAAGCTTTCTTT. Translation: CASSLGAGNTEAFF.

The J gene is TRBJ1-1, the V gene TRBV10-2; possible D gene TRBD1, 6 bases. The V gene's germline CDR1 is WSHSY and CDR2 SAAADI. Trimming left V 2 bases short and J 5 bases short, with 12 bases between. The CDR3 is 14 amino acids. CDR3: CASSEGGARTEAFF. The DNA for the CDR3 is TGCGCCAGCAGTGAGGGGGGCGCGAGGACTGAAGCTTTCTTT.

The V call is TRBV19, the J call TRBJ1-5; D possibly corresponds to TRBD1 (6 bases). V was clipped by 7 bases and J by 2 bases, with 24 bases between them. The CDR3 totals 18 residues. Looked up from germline, CDR1 is LNHDA and CDR2 is SQIVND (reference sequence). In nucleotides, the CDR3 is TGTGCCAGTACCTATTCCCCCAGGGGTTTGGTGCGCAATCAGCCCCAGCATTTT. Its protein is CASTYSPRGLVRNQPQHF.

J is TRBJ2-1 and V is TRBV6-5; D is ambiguous. V was cut by 2 bases and J by 8 bases, with 13 bases left in between. CDR3 length: 14 amino acids. Germline CDR1 reads MNHEY; CDR2 reads SVGAGI. The CDR3: CASSYMSPIDEQFF. For the CDR3, the DNA is TGTGCCAGCAGTTACATGTCACCAATCGATGAGCAGTTCTTC.

The rearrangement joins TRBV7-9 to TRBJ1-2; D gene unclear. Looked up from germline, CDR1 is SEHNR and CDR2 is FQNEAQ (reference sequence). The CDR3 contains 15 residues. Trimming left V 5 bases short and J 5 bases short, with 18 bases between. The CDR3 DNA sequence: TGTGCCAGCAGCCCACCCCCGGACGGAGTTTATGGCTACACCTTC. It yields the protein CASSPPPDGVYGYTF.

The V call is TRBV12-5, the J call TRBJ2-2; TRBD2 agrees at 16 bases. The germline V gene has CDR1 LGHNT and CDR2 FRNRAP. The CDR3 loop spans 21 amino acids. With 2 bases clipped from V and 6 bases from J, the junction kept 15 bases outside the gene matches. Here the CDR3 reads CASGLLNRPGLAGGVAGELFF. CDR3 DNA sequence: TGTGCTAGTGGTTTGCTAAACCGCCCGGGACTAGCGGGAGGGGTGGCCGGGGAGCTGTTTTTT.

The V gene is TRBV7-9, the J gene TRBJ1-1; D gene ambiguous. The CDR3 spans 13 residues. V lost 5 bases and J 8 bases, leaving 15 bases between the germline ends. The germline V gene has CDR1 SEHNR and CDR2 FQNEAQ (reference sequence). CDR3 sequence: CASSAPVSGEAFF. In nucleotides, the CDR3 is TGTGCCAGCAGCGCTCCGGTGTCGGGCGAAGCTTTCTTT.

V is TRBV7-9 and J is TRBJ2-5; TRBD1 agrees at 7 bases. V dropped 1 base and J dropped 5; count of bases not matched to a gene: 4. CDR1 and CDR2 (germline): SEHNR, FQNEAQ (reference sequence). The CDR3 extends over 14 amino acids. The CDR3: CASSLEQGSETQYF. CDR3 DNA sequence: TGTGCCAGCAGCTTAGAACAGGGGAGCGAGACCCAGTACTTC. Complete variable domain (other parts from reference TRBV7-9 and TRBJ2-5): DTGVSQNPRHKITKRGQNVTFRCDPISEHNRLYWYRQTLGQGPEFLTYFQNEAQLEKSRLLSDRFSAERPKGSFSTLEIQRTEQGDSAMYLCASSLEQGSETQYFGPGTRLLVL.

The chain is built from TRBV4-3 and TRBJ1-2, with 9 bases identical to TRBD1. V shed 4 bases, J shed 5 bases, and the junction held 2 bases outside the gene matches. The CDR3 spans 13 residues. Germline lookup yields CDR1 LGHNA and CDR2 YSLEER. Here the CDR3 DNA reads TGCGCCAGCAGCCCCGGACAGGGGTATGGCTACACCTTC. It codes for CASSPGQGYGYTF.

J is TRBJ2-2 and V is TRBV11-1; TRBD1 matches 7 bases. V dropped 5 bases and J dropped 2; count of bases not matched to a gene: 8. The CDR3 runs to 16 residues. CDR1 is SGHAT, CDR2 FQDESV, per germline (reference sequence). The CDR3 loop is CASSPPGTANTGELFF. The CDR3 bases are TGTGCCAGCAGCCCTCCCGGGACAGCTAACACCGGGGAGCTGTTTTTT.